This TCR beta chain came from a study of T cells in narcolepsy. The study's findings and limits: Autoreactive HCRT-specific and TRIB2-specific clonotypes were marked in same-patient CSF-versus-blood CD4+ comparisons. Healthy controls reportedly lacked the autoreactive clonotypes serially found in patients' blood. Autoreactive clone sequences were missing from some blood memory CD4+ repertoires.

Regarding this clone: What it binds is unknown.

The method was immunoSEQ multiplex PCR; TCRdb's version includes in-frame clones alone and lacks a portion of them. This table holds some 30,000 clones, over 80% found once. Germline CDR1 and CDR2: SGHKS and YYEKEE (reference sequence). V lost 0 bases, J lost 4 bases, and 8 bases lay in between. This CDR3 has 14 amino acids. The sample taken for sequencing was memory (CD45RA-) CD4+ T cells from blood. The TCR comes from a human donor in good health. The V call is TRBV5-5, the J call TRBJ1-3; possibly TRBD1 for D (5 bases). This CDR3 is CASSLVRGGNTIYF. As DNA, the CDR3 is TGTGCCAGCAGCTTGGTAAGGGGAGGAAACACCATATATTTT.